These T cell receptor beta chains were read from a single sample in a study of OX40 agonist ivuxolimab in advanced cancers. Method: immunoSEQ multiplex PCR; TCRdb's copy keeps in-frame clones and lacks some. The profile covers 53,000 or so clones, with around 85% appearing a single time and around an eighth taken by the ten largest. Sample: CD4+ or CD8+ T cells sorted from blood, taken in a trial of the OX40 agonist ivuxolimab. These receptors were taken from an adult with an advanced solid tumor such as melanoma, head and neck, liver or kidney cancer. Each CDR3 is given with its conserved first and last residue. Fields, in order: D gene, clone size, V gene, J gene, CDR3 DNA, CDR3 protein. The D gene is left open where the match is weak. Clone size, where shown, is once, few, many, or a class for clones that have expanded.

D: NA
size: NA
V: TRBV11-3
J: TRBJ2-5
DNA: TGTGCCAGCAGCTTAGGTCCGGGGATGGAGACCCAGTACTTC
CDR3: CASSLGPGMETQYF

D: TRBD1
size: NA
V: TRBV6-1
J: TRBJ1-2
DNA: TGTGCCAGCAGGTCTAGGGACAGGGGCTATGGCTACACCTTC
CDR3: CASRSRDRGYGYTF

D: NA
size: NA
V: TRBV7-2
J: TRBJ1-2
DNA: TGTGCCAGCAGCCTGGCCGGATCGGGAGGCTACACCTTC
CDR3: CASSLAGSGGYTF

D: TRBD2
size: few
V: TRBV19
J: TRBJ2-1
DNA: TGTGCCAGTAGCTTTAGTTCGGGACTAGCGGGAGGAGGCGAGCAGTTCTTC
CDR3: CASSFSSGLAGGGEQFF

D: NA
size: once
V: TRBV11-2
J: TRBJ1-2
DNA: TGTGCCAGCAGCTTACGTTCAGCGGGGAAGGGGAATGGCTACACCTTC
CDR3: CASSLRSAGKGNGYTF

D: TRBD1
size: NA
V: TRBV6-4
J: TRBJ1-5
DNA: TGTGCCAGCCCCCTATCCCGGACAGGGGGCAGTCAGCCCCAGCATTTT
CDR3: CASPLSRTGGSQPQHF

D: TRBD2
size: NA
V: TRBV7-3
J: TRBJ2-7
DNA: TGTGCCAGCAGCTTGGCGGGAGTTAACGAGCAGTACTTC
CDR3: CASSLAGVNEQYF

D: NA
size: NA
V: TRBV9
J: TRBJ1-2
DNA: TGTGCCAGCAGCGTAGATTCCAGCGCCTATGGCTACACCTTC
CDR3: CASSVDSSAYGYTF

D: NA
size: NA
V: TRBV19
J: TRBJ2-6
DNA: TGTGCCAGTAAAGAGGGAAGTGGGGCCAACGTCCTGACTTTC
CDR3: CASKEGSGANVLTF

D: NA
size: few
V: TRBV28
J: TRBJ2-6
DNA: TGTGCCAGCAGTTCCCCCCAGGGGACCGGGGCCAACGTCCTGACTTTC
CDR3: CASSSPQGTGANVLTF

D: NA
size: NA
V: TRBV19
J: TRBJ2-1
DNA: TGTGCCAGTAGTATAAAGTCTCGGGGGTCCCCCTACAATGAGCAGTTCTTC
CDR3: CASSIKSRGSPYNEQFF

D: NA
size: NA
V: TRBV4-1
J: TRBJ2-5
DNA: TGCGCCAGCAGCCTGCTAGTCCGGGAGACCCAGTACTTC
CDR3: CASSLLVRETQYF

D: TRBD2
size: NA
V: TRBV6-6
J: TRBJ2-7
DNA: TGTGCCAGCAGTCCCGAGGGACTAGCGTTGACCTACGAGCAGTACTTC
CDR3: CASSPEGLALTYEQYF

D: TRBD1
size: NA
V: TRBV6-1
J: TRBJ2-5
DNA: TGTGCCAGCAGTGATATGAAGGCAGGGGGATGGGGTCCCCAAGAGACCCAGTACTTC
CDR3: CASSDMKAGGWGPQETQYF

D: NA
size: NA
V: TRBV7-9
J: TRBJ2-1
DNA: TGTGCCAGCAGCCCTAGGGGCTCCTACAATGAGCAGTTCTTC
CDR3: CASSPRGSYNEQFF

D: NA
size: NA
V: TRBV30
J: TRBJ2-2
DNA: TGTGCCTGGAGCGTTGGTACCACCGGGGAGCTGTTTTTT
CDR3: CAWSVGTTGELFF

D: NA
size: NA
V: TRBV19
J: TRBJ2-3
DNA: TGTGCCAGTAGTATGGCGGGGAGCACAGATACGCAGTATTTT
CDR3: CASSMAGSTDTQYF

D: TRBD1
size: large
V: TRBV5-8
J: TRBJ1-5
DNA: TGTGCCAGCAGCTTGGGGGACAGGGGAAGGCATCAGCCCCAGCATTTT
CDR3: CASSLGDRGRHQPQHF

D: NA
size: NA
V: TRBV5-6
J: TRBJ2-7
DNA: TGTGCCAGCAACCGGGTCGGGGGCGAGCAGTACTTC
CDR3: CASNRVGGEQYF

D: NA
size: once
V: TRBV6-5
J: TRBJ2-1
DNA: TGTGCCAGCAGGCACCTGGGGTTAGAGAATGAGCAGTTCTTC
CDR3: CASRHLGLENEQFF

D: NA
size: NA
V: TRBV11-3
J: TRBJ2-2
DNA: TGTGCCAGCAGCTTCCTTAGCTCCCCCACCGGGGAGCTGTTTTTT
CDR3: CASSFLSSPTGELFF

D: NA
size: NA
V: TRBV28
J: TRBJ2-1
DNA: TGTGCCAGCAGTCAAAATTCGGGTCCCTTAGTTTGGGGTGAGCAGTTCTTC
CDR3: CASSQNSGPLVWGEQFF

D: NA
size: NA
V: TRBV9
J: TRBJ1-3
DNA: TGTGCCAGCAGCGTAGGTTCTCAGGGAAACACCATATATTTT
CDR3: CASSVGSQGNTIYF

D: TRBD1
size: NA
V: TRBV7-9
J: TRBJ1-1
DNA: TGTGCCAGCAGCTTAGATCGTGGACAGGGGGCCGGGACTGAAGCTTTCTTT
CDR3: CASSLDRGQGAGTEAFF

D: NA
size: NA
V: TRBV7-2
J: TRBJ2-3
DNA: TGTGCCAGCAGCTTCGGTATTAGCACAGATACGCAGTATTTT
CDR3: CASSFGISTDTQYF

D: NA
size: NA
V: TRBV7-6
J: TRBJ1-5
DNA: TGTGCCAGCAGCTTAGCGGAGGATCAGCCCCAGCATTTT
CDR3: CASSLAEDQPQHF

D: TRBD2
size: few
V: TRBV6-1
J: TRBJ2-2
DNA: TGTGCCAGCATCCTGCTAGCGGCGAACACCGGGGAGCTGTTTTTT
CDR3: CASILLAANTGELFF

D: NA
size: NA
V: TRBV28
J: TRBJ2-1
DNA: TGTGCCAGCAGTTTAATAGGTCCCCCCTCCTACAATGAGCAGTTCTTC
CDR3: CASSLIGPPSYNEQFF

D: TRBD1
size: NA
V: TRBV5-1
J: TRBJ1-4
DNA: TGCGCCAGCAGCTCGGGACAGGGGAATGAAAAACTGTTTTTT
CDR3: CASSSGQGNEKLFF

D: NA
size: NA
V: TRBV6-7
J: TRBJ1-4
DNA: TGTGCCAGCAGTTACAAAGGCCGCAGGGCAACTAATGAAAAACTGTTTTTT
CDR3: CASSYKGRRATNEKLFF

D: NA
size: NA
V: TRBV2
J: TRBJ2-2
DNA: TGTGCCAGCAGAAATGGGGTCCGTGGCACCGGGGAGCTGTTTTTT
CDR3: CASRNGVRGTGELFF

D: NA
size: NA
V: TRBV7-9
J: TRBJ1-1
DNA: TGTGCCAGCAGCTTCCGCGGGGAGACTGAAGCTTTCTTT
CDR3: CASSFRGETEAFF